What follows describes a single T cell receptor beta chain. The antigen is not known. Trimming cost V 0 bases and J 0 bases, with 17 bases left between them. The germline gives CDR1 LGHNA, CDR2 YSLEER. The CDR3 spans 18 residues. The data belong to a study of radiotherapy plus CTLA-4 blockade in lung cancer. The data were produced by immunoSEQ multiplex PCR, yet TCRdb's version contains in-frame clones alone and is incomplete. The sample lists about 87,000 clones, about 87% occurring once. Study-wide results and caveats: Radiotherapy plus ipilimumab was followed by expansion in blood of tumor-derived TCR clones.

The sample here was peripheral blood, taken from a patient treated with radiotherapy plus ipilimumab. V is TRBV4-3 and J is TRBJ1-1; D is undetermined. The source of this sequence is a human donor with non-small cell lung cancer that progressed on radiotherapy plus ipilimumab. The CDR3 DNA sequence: TGCGCCAGCAGCCAAGATCTTACAGACCCATGGATGAACACTGAAGCTTTCTTT. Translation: CASSQDLTDPWMNTEAFF.